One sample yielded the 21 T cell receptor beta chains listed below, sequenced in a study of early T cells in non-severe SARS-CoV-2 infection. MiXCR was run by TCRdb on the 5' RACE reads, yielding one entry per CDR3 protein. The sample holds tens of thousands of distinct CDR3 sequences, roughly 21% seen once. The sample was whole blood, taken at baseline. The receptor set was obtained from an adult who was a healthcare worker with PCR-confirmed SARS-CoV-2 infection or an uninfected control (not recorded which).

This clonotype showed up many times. The chain's CDR3 is CASSPLAGALTDTQYF. DNA of the CDR3: TGTGCCAGCAGCCCACTAGCGGGGGCCCTCACAGATACGCAGTATTTT. The chain uses TRBV12-3 or TRBV12-4 and TRBJ2-3, with 11 bases fitting TRBD2. After removal of 6 bases from V and 2 bases from J, the junction contained 7 bases not matched to a gene. The CDR3 consists of 16 residues.

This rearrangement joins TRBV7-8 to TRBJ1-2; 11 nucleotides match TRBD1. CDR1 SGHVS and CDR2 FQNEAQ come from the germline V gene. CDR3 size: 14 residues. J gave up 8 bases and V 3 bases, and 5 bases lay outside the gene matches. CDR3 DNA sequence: TGTGCCAGCAGCTTCGGACAGGGGGCGGAAGGCTACACCTTC. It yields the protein CASSFGQGAEGYTF. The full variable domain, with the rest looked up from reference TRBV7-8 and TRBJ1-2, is GAGVSQSPRYKVAKRGQDVALRCDPISGHVSLFWYQQALGQGPEFLTYFQNEAQLDKSGLPSDRFFAERPEGSVSTLKIQRTQQEDSAVYLCASSFGQGAEGYTFGSGTRLTVV.

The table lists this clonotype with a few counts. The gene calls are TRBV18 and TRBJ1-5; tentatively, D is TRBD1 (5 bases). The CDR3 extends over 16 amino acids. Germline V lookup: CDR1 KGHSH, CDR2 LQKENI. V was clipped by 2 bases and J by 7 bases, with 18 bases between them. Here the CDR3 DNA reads TGTGCCAGCTCACCAGCTCAGCAGGGAGTTCGGCAGCCCCAGCATTTT. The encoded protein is CASSPAQQGVRQPQHF.

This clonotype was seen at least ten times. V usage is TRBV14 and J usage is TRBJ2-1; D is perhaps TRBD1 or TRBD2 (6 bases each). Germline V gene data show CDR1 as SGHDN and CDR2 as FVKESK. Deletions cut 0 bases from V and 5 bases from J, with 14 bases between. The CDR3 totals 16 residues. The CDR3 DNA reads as TGTGCCAGCAGCCAAGATAGGGGGGTGAGTCACAATGAGCAGTTCTTC. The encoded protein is CASSQDRGVSHNEQFF. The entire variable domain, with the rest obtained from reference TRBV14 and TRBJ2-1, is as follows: EAGVTQFPSHSVIEKGQTVTLRCDPISGHDNLYWYRRVMGKEIKFLLHFVKESKQDESGMPNNRFLAERTGGTYSTLKVQPAELEDSGVYFCASSQDRGVSHNEQFFGPGTRLTVL.

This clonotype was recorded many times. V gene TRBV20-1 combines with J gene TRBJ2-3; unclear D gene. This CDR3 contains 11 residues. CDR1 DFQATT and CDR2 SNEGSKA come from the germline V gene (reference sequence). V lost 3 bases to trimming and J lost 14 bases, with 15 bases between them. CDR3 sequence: CSASKGSMPYF. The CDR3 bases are TGCAGTGCTAGTAAGGGCAGTATGCCGTATTTT.

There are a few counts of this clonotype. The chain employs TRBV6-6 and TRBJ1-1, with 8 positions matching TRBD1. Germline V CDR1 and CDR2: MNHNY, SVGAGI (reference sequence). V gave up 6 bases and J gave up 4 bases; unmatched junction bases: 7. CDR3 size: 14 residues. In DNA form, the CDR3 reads TGTGCCAGCAGCCGGGACAGGTCAACCACTGAAGCTTTCTTT. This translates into CASSRDRSTTEAFF.

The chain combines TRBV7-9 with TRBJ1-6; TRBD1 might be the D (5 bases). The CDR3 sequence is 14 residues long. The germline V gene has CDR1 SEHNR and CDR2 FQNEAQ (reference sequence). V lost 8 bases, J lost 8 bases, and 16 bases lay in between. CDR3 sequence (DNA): TGTGCCAGCTCTCTAGGGGAGGGCTATTCACCCCTCCACTTT. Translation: CASSLGEGYSPLHF.

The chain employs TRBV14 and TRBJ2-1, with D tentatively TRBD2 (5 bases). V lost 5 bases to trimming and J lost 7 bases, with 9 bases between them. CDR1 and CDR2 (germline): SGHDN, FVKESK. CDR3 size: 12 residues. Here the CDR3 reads CASSSWTNEQFF. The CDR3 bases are TGTGCCAGCAGCTCGTGGACTAATGAGCAGTTCTTC.

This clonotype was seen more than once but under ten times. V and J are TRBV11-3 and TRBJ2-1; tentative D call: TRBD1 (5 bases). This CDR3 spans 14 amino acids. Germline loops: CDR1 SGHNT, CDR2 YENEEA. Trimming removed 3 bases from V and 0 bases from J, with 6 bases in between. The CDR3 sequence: CASSFDSSYNEQFF. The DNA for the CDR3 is TGTGCCAGCAGCTTTGACAGCTCCTACAATGAGCAGTTCTTC.

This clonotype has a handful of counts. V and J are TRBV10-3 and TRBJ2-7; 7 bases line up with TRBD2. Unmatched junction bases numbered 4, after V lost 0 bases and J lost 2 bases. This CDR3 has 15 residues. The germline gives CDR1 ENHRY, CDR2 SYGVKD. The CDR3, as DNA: TGTGCCATCAGTGAGTCCCAGCGGGGTACCTACGAGCAGTACTTC. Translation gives CAISESQRGTYEQYF.

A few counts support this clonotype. CDR3 sequence reads: CSVGDTTNQPQHF. The CDR3 nucleotides read TGCAGCGTTGGGGATACGACAAATCAGCCCCAGCATTTT. The J gene is TRBJ1-5, the V gene TRBV29-1, with D unclear. The CDR3 sequence is 13 residues long. CDR1 SQVTM and CDR2 ANQGSEA come from the germline V gene. V was shortened by 4 bases and J by 4 bases, with 11 bases between the two germline ends.

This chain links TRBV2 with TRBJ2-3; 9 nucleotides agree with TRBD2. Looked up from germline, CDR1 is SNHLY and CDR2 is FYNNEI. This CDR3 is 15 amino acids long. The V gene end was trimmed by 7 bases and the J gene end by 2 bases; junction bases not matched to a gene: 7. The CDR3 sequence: CASILAGANTDTQYF. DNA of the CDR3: TGTGCCAGCATATTAGCGGGGGCCAACACAGATACGCAGTATTTT.

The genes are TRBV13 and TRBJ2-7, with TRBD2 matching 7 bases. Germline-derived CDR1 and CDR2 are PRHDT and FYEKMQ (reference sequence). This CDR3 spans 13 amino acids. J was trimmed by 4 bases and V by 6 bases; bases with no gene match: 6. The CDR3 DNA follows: TGTGCCAGCAGTCCTAGCGGAGGGTACGAGCAGTACTTC. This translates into CASSPSGGYEQYF.

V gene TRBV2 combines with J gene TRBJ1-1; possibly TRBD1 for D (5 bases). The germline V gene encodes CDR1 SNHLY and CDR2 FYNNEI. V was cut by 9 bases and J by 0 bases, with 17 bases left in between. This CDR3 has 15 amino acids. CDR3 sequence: CARSGAGVLNTEAFF. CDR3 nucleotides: TGTGCCAGGTCTGGAGCGGGGGTTTTGAACACTGAAGCTTTCTTT.

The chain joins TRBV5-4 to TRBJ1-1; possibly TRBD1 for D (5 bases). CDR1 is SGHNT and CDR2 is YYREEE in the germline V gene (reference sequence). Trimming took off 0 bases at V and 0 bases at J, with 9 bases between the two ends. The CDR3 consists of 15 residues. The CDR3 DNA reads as TGTGCCAGCAGCTTGGCGGGACCGGTGAACACTGAAGCTTTCTTT. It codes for CASSLAGPVNTEAFF.

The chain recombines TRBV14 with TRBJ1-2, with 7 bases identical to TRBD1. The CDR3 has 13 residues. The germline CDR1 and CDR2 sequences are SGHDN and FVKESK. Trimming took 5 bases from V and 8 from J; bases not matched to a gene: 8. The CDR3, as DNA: TGTGCCAGCAGCTCGACAGGGTTTGGAGGCTACACCTTC. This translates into CASSSTGFGGYTF.

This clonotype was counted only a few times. CDR3 region: CASSYSGVNTQYF. The CDR3 DNA is TGTGCCAGCAGTTACTCAGGGGTAAATACGCAGTATTTT. The rearrangement links TRBV6-2 or TRBV6-3 to TRBJ2-3, with D possibly matching TRBD1 (5 bases). This CDR3 has 13 amino acids. CDR1 and CDR2 from the germline V gene are MNHEY and SVGEGT. The ends were cut back, 0 bases at V and 7 bases at J, with 8 bases in the middle.

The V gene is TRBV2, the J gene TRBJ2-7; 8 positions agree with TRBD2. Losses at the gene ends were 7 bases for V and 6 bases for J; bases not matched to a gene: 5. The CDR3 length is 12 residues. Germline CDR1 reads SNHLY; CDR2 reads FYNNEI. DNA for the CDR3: TGTGCCAGCAATGGACTAGCAGGCGAGCAGTACTTC. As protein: CASNGLAGEQYF.

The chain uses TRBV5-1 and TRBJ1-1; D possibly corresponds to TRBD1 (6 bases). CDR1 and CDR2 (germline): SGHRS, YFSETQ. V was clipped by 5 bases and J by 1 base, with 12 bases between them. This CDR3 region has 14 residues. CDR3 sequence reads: CASRWAGENTEAFF. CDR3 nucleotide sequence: TGCGCCAGCAGGTGGGCAGGGGAGAACACTGAAGCTTTCTTT. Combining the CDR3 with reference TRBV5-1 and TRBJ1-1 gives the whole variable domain KAGVTQTPRYLIKTRGQQVTLSCSPISGHRSVSWYQQTPGQGLQFLFEYFSETQRNKGNFPGRFSGRQFSNSRSEMNVSTLELGDSALYLCASRWAGENTEAFFGQGTRLTVV.

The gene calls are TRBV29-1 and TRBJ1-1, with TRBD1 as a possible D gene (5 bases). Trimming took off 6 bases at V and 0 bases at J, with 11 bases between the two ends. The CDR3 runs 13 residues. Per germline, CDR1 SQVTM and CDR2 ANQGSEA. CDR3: CSVAGHLNTEAFF. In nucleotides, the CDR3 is TGCAGCGTCGCCGGACACCTGAACACTGAAGCTTTCTTT.

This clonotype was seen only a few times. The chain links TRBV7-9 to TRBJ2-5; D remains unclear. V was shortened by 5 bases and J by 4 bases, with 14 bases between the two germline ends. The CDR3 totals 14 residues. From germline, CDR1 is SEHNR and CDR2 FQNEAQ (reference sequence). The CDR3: CASSQQAASETQYF. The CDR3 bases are TGTGCCAGCAGCCAGCAGGCCGCGTCAGAGACCCAGTACTTC. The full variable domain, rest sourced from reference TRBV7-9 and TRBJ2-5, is DTGVSQNPRHKITKRGQNVTFRCDPISEHNRLYWYRQTLGQGPEFLTYFQNEAQLEKSRLLSDRFSAERPKGSFSTLEIQRTEQGDSAMYLCASSQQAASETQYFGPGTRLLVL.